This TCR beta chain was sequenced during a study of blood T cell repertoires in COVID-19. Turning to the study itself: COVID-19 samples from acute and convalescent phases originated in the United States, Italy and Spain. The analysed material was cDNA or gDNA that came from T cells, B-cell-depleted T cells, or PBMCs.

Per the authors' pipeline: Estimated nucleated cell counts came from reference gene primer amplification. This table comes from immunoSEQ multiplex PCR, and its TCRdb copy is limited to in-frame clones, with some not included. The V and J calls and clone size are taken from that table; D and trimming were inferred from the DNA. Of 200,000 to 250,000 clones listed, 65% to 85% were seen once; the top ten hold roughly a tenth. The TCR sequence derives from a woman older than 75 with acute or convalescent COVID-19. The source material was peripheral blood.

In DNA, the CDR3 is TGTGCCAGCAGCTTAGGAGGGGCGGCAGGGGCTTATGGCTACACCTTC. Translated, it gives CASSLGGAAGAYGYTF. This chain uses TRBV7-2 with TRBJ1-2; TRBD1 might be the D (6 bases). The CDR3 length is 16 residues. The germline V gene has CDR1 SGHTA and CDR2 FQGNSA. V shed 1 base and J shed 5 bases, with 17 bases lying between them.